Here is one T cell receptor (beta chain) with its context. This sample includes further DNA sequences coding for the same CDR3. This sample stems from a study of CD8+ T cells in alopecia areata. Germline V CDR1 and CDR2: SEHNR, FQNEAQ (reference sequence). This CDR3 is 13 amino acids long. Trimming removed 1 base from V and 8 bases from J, with 11 bases in between. Treatment defined: oral pan-JAK inhibitor, 5-10 mg twice daily. Extracted from the samples, RNA was reverse transcribed into cDNA to serve as the sequencing template. TCRdb keeps only in-frame clones here, not all; method: immunoSEQ multiplex PCR. The table lists 110,000 or so clones, roughly three fifths of them singletons.

This sequence originates from a human donor with alopecia areata. This material consisted of CD4+ T cells sorted from blood, taken at week 24, from a patient treated with tofacitinib. The rearrangement links TRBV7-9 to TRBJ1-2; a weak D match, TRBD1 (5 bases). CDR3 in amino acids: CASSLEGARGYTF. CDR3 nucleotide sequence: TGTGCCAGCAGCTTAGAAGGGGCGCGGGGCTACACCTTC.